Below are 32 T cell receptor beta chains sequenced from a single sample in a study of blood T cell repertoires in COVID-19. Sequencing used immunoSEQ multiplex PCR; TCRdb keeps in-frame clones, though not all of them. Of about 290,000 clones listed, 89% are singletons. Sequenced input: peripheral blood. These receptors came from a woman in her 30s with COVID-19, enrolled during active disease.

This chain joins TRBV6-1 and TRBJ1-5, with TRBD1 matching 8 bases. The V gene's germline CDR1 is MNHNS and CDR2 SASEGT. This CDR3 spans 17 amino acids. Trimming took 2 bases from V and 7 from J; bases not matched to a gene: 13. The CDR3 DNA reads TGTGCCAGCAGTGAAATGGCAGGGGGCGCGGCGGGGCAGCCCCAGCATTTT. Its protein is CASSEMAGGAAGQPQHF.

V usage is TRBV5-1 and J usage is TRBJ2-7; D remains ambiguous. This CDR3 spans 15 amino acids. The germline CDR1 and CDR2 sequences are SGHRS and YFSETQ. Trimming took off 0 bases at V and 4 bases at J, with 14 bases between the two ends. The CDR3 nucleotides read TGCGCCAGCAGCTTGGCCCCCGACTTCATTTACGAGCAGTACTTC. Amino acid sequence: CASSLAPDFIYEQYF.

Concerning this clone itself: The same CDR3 can be traced to other DNA sequences in this sample. The chain carries TRBV19 and TRBJ1-1; D unresolved. The CDR3 spans 13 residues. Germline-derived CDR1 and CDR2 are LNHDA and SQIVND (reference sequence). V shed 3 bases and J shed 0 bases, with 5 bases lying between them. The CDR3 sequence: CASSISVNTEAFF. In nucleotides, the CDR3 is TGTGCCAGTAGTATTTCAGTGAACACTGAAGCTTTCTTT.

This clone was counted a single time. V gene TRBV5-6 combines with J gene TRBJ1-3; D is perhaps TRBD1 (5 bases). CDR3 size: 15 residues. Between the trimmed V and J ends, which lost 1 base and 6 bases, there was a span of 14 bases. The germline gives CDR1 SGHDT, CDR2 YYEEEE. CDR3 in DNA: TGTGCCAGCAGCTTGCTCGGGCAGGGTGCAAACACCATATATTTT. Its translation is CASSLLGQGANTIYF.

The chain is built from TRBV2 and TRBJ1-3; maybe TRBD1 (5 bases). Germline V gives CDR1 SNHLY, CDR2 FYNNEI. The CDR3 contains 15 residues. Trimming cost V 5 bases and J 5 bases, with 16 bases left between them. CDR3 DNA: TGTGCCAGCAGTTCCGGGACGGGAGTTCGAAACACCATATATTTT. Translating gives CASSSGTGVRNTIYF.

This clone has only one observation. The chain joins TRBV4-2 to TRBJ1-4; D possibly corresponds to TRBD1 (6 bases). Per germline, CDR1 LGHNA and CDR2 YNFKEQ. This CDR3 spans 16 amino acids. V was trimmed by 0 bases and J by 4 bases, leaving 12 bases between them. CDR3 amino acids: CASSQESTGDNEKLFF. The CDR3, as DNA: TGTGCCAGCAGCCAAGAGTCGACAGGAGATAATGAAAAACTGTTTTTT.

This chain links TRBV4-1 with TRBJ1-1; tentative D call: TRBD1 (6 bases). V was shortened by 5 bases and J by 0 bases, with 16 bases between the two germline ends. This CDR3 spans 16 amino acids. Germline CDR1 is MGHRA and CDR2 is YSYEKL. This CDR3 reads CASSSPTGRMNTEAFF. In nucleotides, the CDR3 is TGCGCCAGCAGCTCTCCTACAGGGCGCATGAACACTGAAGCTTTCTTT.

This clone was detected once. The chain links TRBV5-1 to TRBJ2-1; no firm D call. V dropped 0 bases and J dropped 0 bases, with 10 bases sitting between them. CDR3 length: 16 residues. CDR1 and CDR2 (germline): SGHRS, YFSETQ. CDR3 region: CASSLVGQSSYNEQFF. In DNA, the CDR3 is TGCGCCAGCAGCTTGGTTGGGCAAAGCTCCTACAATGAGCAGTTCTTC. The full variable domain, rest sourced from reference TRBV5-1 and TRBJ2-1, is KAGVTQTPRYLIKTRGQQVTLSCSPISGHRSVSWYQQTPGQGLQFLFEYFSETQRNKGNFPGRFSGRQFSNSRSEMNVSTLELGDSALYLCASSLVGQSSYNEQFFGPGTRLTVL.

The rearrangement joins TRBV7-2 to TRBJ1-5; TRBD1 matches at 9 bases. After removal of 3 bases from V and 5 bases from J, the junction contained 5 bases not matched to a gene. The CDR3 totals 15 residues. From germline, CDR1 is SGHTA and CDR2 FQGNSA. The CDR3 reads CASSFTGGGHQPQHF. In DNA form, the CDR3 reads TGTGCCAGCAGCTTTACAGGGGGCGGCCATCAGCCCCAGCATTTT. The variable domain in full, with the rest retrieved from reference TRBV7-2 and TRBJ1-5, is GAGVSQSPSNKVTEKGKDVELRCDPISGHTALYWYRQSLGQGLEFLIYFQGNSAPDKSGLPSDRFSAERTGGSVSTLTIQRTQQEDSAVYLCASSFTGGGHQPQHFGDGTRLSIL.

This rearrangement joins TRBV4-1 to TRBJ2-1, with 7 bases matching TRBD2. The V gene's germline CDR1 is MGHRA and CDR2 YSYEKL. With V trimmed by 4 bases and J by 7 bases, 13 bases remained unmatched. The CDR3 is 16 residues long. In DNA form, the CDR3 reads TGCGCCAGCAGCCCGCCGGGACTAACACGGGTGAATGAGCAGTTCTTC. As protein: CASSPPGLTRVNEQFF.

The sample holds a few counts of this clone. The chain joins TRBV12-5 to TRBJ2-2; 12 bases fit TRBD1. This CDR3 has 16 amino acids. In germline, CDR1 is LGHNT, CDR2 FRNRAP. The J segment lost 7 bases and the V segment lost 6 bases, leaving 9 bases of the junction unmatched. The CDR3 loop reads CASGYGTGGFGGELFF. DNA for the CDR3: TGTGCTAGTGGATACGGGACAGGGGGCTTCGGCGGGGAGCTGTTTTTT.

The CDR3 DNA reads as TGTGCCAGACCAAGACAGGGGGGGAACTATGGCTACACCTTC. Its protein is CARPRQGGNYGYTF. The chain carries TRBV27 and TRBJ1-2; TRBD1 matches 9 bases. V trimming: 9 bases; J trimming: 2 bases; junction bases outside the gene matches: 7. CDR1 and CDR2 from the germline V gene are MNHEY and SMNVEV (reference sequence). The CDR3 runs 14 residues.

This sequence joins TRBV4-1 and TRBJ2-7; the D is unclear. The V end was cut by 2 bases, the J end by 4 bases, with 15 bases between. This CDR3 is built from 15 residues. The germline V gene has CDR1 MGHRA and CDR2 YSYEKL. The CDR3 here is CASSQSQFADYEQYF. The CDR3, as DNA: TGCGCCAGCAGCCAATCACAATTTGCGGATTACGAGCAGTACTTC.

The chain uses TRBV6-5 and TRBJ2-5; 9 bases are a match to TRBD2. The CDR3 has 15 residues. The V and J ends lost 6 bases and 3 bases, in that order; junction bases with no gene match: 8. Germline CDR1 and CDR2: MNHEY and SVGAGI. DNA for the CDR3: TGTGCCAGCAGCCTCGGAGCGGGGGGAGAAGAGACCCAGTACTTC. Translating it yields CASSLGAGGEETQYF.

V is TRBV2 and J is TRBJ2-1; D gene ambiguous. This CDR3 contains 11 residues. Germline-derived CDR1 and CDR2 are SNHLY and FYNNEI. Trimming removed 3 bases from V and 9 bases from J, with 6 bases in between. Written as DNA, the CDR3 is TGTGCCAGCAGTGACGCCGGTGAGCAGTTCTTC. Encoded protein: CASSDAGEQFF.

This chain uses TRBV6-5 with TRBJ1-1, with a weak D call TRBD1 (5 bases). The CDR3 has 14 amino acids. CDR1 is MNHEY, CDR2 SVGAGI, per germline. Deletions cut 4 bases from V and 6 bases from J, with 15 bases between. Here the CDR3 reads CASSSQGGSAEAFF. The CDR3 DNA reads TGTGCCAGCAGTTCTCAGGGAGGGAGTGCTGAAGCTTTCTTT.

The J gene is TRBJ2-7, the V gene TRBV4-1; TRBD1 matches at 9 bases. This CDR3 has 14 amino acids. V trimming: 4 bases; J trimming: 0 bases; junction bases outside the gene matches: 1. CDR1 MGHRA and CDR2 YSYEKL come from the germline V gene. Here the CDR3 reads CASSPGQGSYEQYF. The CDR3 DNA follows: TGCGCCAGCAGCCCGGGACAGGGCTCCTACGAGCAGTACTTC.

The chain couples TRBV4-1 to TRBJ2-7; maybe TRBD1 (6 bases). Trimming took off 4 bases at V and 5 bases at J, with 21 bases between the two ends. This CDR3 is built from 16 residues. Germline V gene lookup returns CDR1 MGHRA and CDR2 YSYEKL. The CDR3 nucleotides are TGCGCCAGCAGCCTTTCAGGGGTTCCCTTCTCGGACGAGCAGTACTTC. It yields the protein CASSLSGVPFSDEQYF.

This chain links TRBV7-2 with TRBJ1-2; D is perhaps TRBD1 (6 bases). V shed 6 bases and J shed 4 bases, with 18 bases lying between them. Germline values: CDR1 SGHTA, CDR2 FQGNSA. This CDR3 comprises 15 residues. The DNA for the CDR3 is TGTGCCAGCAGTCCCGAGGCAGGGGTGGCCTATGGCTACACCTTC. Protein product: CASSPEAGVAYGYTF.

The CDR3 DNA sequence: TGTGCCAGCAGCTTAGGAGGTGGTCTGTTTTTT. Translated: CASSLGGGLFF. The chain joins TRBV7-9 to TRBJ1-4, with D hard to call. Germline V gene sequence: CDR1 SEHNR, CDR2 FQNEAQ (reference sequence). The CDR3 loop spans 11 amino acids. V was cut by 1 base and J by 14 bases, with 8 bases left in between.

CDR3 residues: CASSVPLEGRSMNTEAFF. The CDR3 DNA follows: TGTGCCAGCAGCGTACCTTTGGAGGGCCGGAGTATGAACACTGAAGCTTTCTTT. The chain uses TRBV9 and TRBJ1-1; D is undetermined. With 1 base removed from V and 0 bases from J, the gap between germline ends came to 19 bases. The germline CDR1 and CDR2 sequences are SGDLS and YYNGEE. The CDR3 is 18 residues long.

The CDR3 protein is CASSSGASYGYTF. CDR3 bases: TGTGCCAGCAGCTCGGGAGCGTCCTATGGCTACACCTTC. The J gene is TRBJ1-2, the V gene TRBV13; D gene ambiguous. V shed 4 bases and J shed 4 bases, with 10 bases lying between them. This CDR3 contains 13 residues. CDR1 and CDR2 (germline): PRHDT, FYEKMQ (reference sequence).

The rearrangement joins TRBV18 to TRBJ1-4; 9 nucleotides match TRBD1. The CDR3 length is 15 residues. V was pared by 2 bases and J by 6 bases, with 4 bases of the junction left unmatched. Per the germline V gene, CDR1 is KGHSH and CDR2 is LQKENI. CDR3 protein: CASSPDRGMDEKLFF. The DNA of the CDR3 is TGTGCCAGCTCACCAGACAGGGGGATGGATGAAAAACTGTTTTTT. Together with reference TRBV18 and TRBJ1-4, the CDR3 gives the full variable domain: NAGVMQNPRHLVRRRGQEARLRCSPMKGHSHVYWYRQLPEEGLKFMVYLQKENIIDESGMPKERFSAEFPKEGPSILRIQQVVRGDSAAYFCASSPDRGMDEKLFFGSGTQLSVL.

The rearrangement links TRBV7-6 to TRBJ2-1; 7 bases match TRBD1. Germline V gene data show CDR1 as SGHVS and CDR2 as FNYEAQ. The CDR3 totals 15 residues. The V gene end was trimmed by 2 bases and the J gene end by 5 bases; junction bases not matched to a gene: 6. Here the CDR3 DNA reads TGTGCCAGCAGCTTACTACAGGGGATACACAATGAGCAGTTCTTC. Residues: CASSLLQGIHNEQFF.

The chain carries TRBV6-5 and TRBJ1-1; 7 bases match TRBD1. Germline CDR1 is MNHEY and CDR2 is SVGAGI. The V segment lost 7 bases and the J segment 7 bases; nucleotides outside the gene matches: 12. The CDR3 contains 14 residues. Here the CDR3 DNA reads TGTGCCAGCAACTCTCGCGACAGGGTCTATGAAGCTTTCTTT. Protein product: CASNSRDRVYEAFF.

This clone was detected only once. This chain connects TRBV3-1 (or the pseudogene TRBV3-2) to TRBJ2-5; 10 bases line up with TRBD1. After removal of 4 bases from V and 9 bases from J, the junction contained 11 bases not matched to a gene. CDR3 length: 15 residues. Looked up from germline, CDR1 is LGHDT and CDR2 is YNNKEL (reference sequence). CDR3 coding DNA: TGTGCCAGCAGCCTGGGACAGGGGTGGCTAGTGTCCCAGTACTTC. Residues: CASSLGQGWLVSQYF.

The gene calls are TRBV4-1 and TRBJ1-1; 9 positions agree with TRBD1. CDR3 size: 13 residues. CDR1 is MGHRA, CDR2 YSYEKL, per germline. The V and J ends lost 7 bases and 2 bases, in that order; junction bases with no gene match: 2. The CDR3 spells CASTGQGNTEAFF. The DNA for the CDR3 is TGCGCCAGCACGGGACAGGGTAACACTGAAGCTTTCTTT.

This clone has only one observation. The chain couples TRBV7-9 to TRBJ1-1; D ambiguous. Per the germline V gene, CDR1 is SEHNR and CDR2 is FQNEAQ (reference sequence). Trimming removed 7 bases at V and 0 bases at J, with 21 bases between. The CDR3 runs to 17 residues. The CDR3 reads CASNNRSFYDMNTEAFF. DNA of the CDR3: TGTGCCAGCAACAATCGTTCGTTCTACGACATGAACACTGAAGCTTTCTTT.

Turning to this clone: The sample has other DNA sequences that encode this CDR3 too. The chain has TRBV12-3 or TRBV12-4 and TRBJ2-7, with D unclear. The CDR3 has 11 amino acids. Trimming removed 6 bases at V and 4 bases at J, with 7 bases between. The CDR3 loop reads CASSPDYEQYF. The CDR3 nucleotides are TGTGCCAGCAGCCCAGATTACGAGCAGTACTTC.

V and J are TRBV7-9 and TRBJ1-1; 8 bases line up with TRBD1. The ends lost 5 bases at V and 6 bases at J; junction bases unmatched: 11. From germline, CDR1 is SEHNR and CDR2 FQNEAQ (reference sequence). The CDR3 is made up of 15 amino acids. The CDR3 region is CASSPRTGWDPEAFF. In DNA form, the CDR3 reads TGTGCCAGCAGCCCTAGGACAGGGTGGGATCCTGAAGCTTTCTTT.

V is TRBV5-6 and J is TRBJ1-2; 7 bases are a match to TRBD1. CDR1 and CDR2 from the germline V gene are SGHDT and YYEEEE. The CDR3 contains 14 residues. After removal of 6 bases from V and 5 bases from J, the junction contained 10 bases not matched to a gene. This CDR3 is CASTWAGQFYGYTF. The CDR3 region has the DNA TGTGCCAGCACTTGGGCGGGACAGTTTTATGGCTACACCTTC. The full variable domain, its missing parts supplied by reference TRBV5-6 and TRBJ1-2, is DAGVTQSPTHLIKTRGQQVTLRCSPKSGHDTVSWYQQALGQGPQFIFQYYEEEERQRGNFPDRFSGHQFPNYSSELNVNALLLGDSALYLCASTWAGQFYGYTFGSGTRLTVV.

J is TRBJ2-7 and V is TRBV28, with TRBD1 matching 12 bases. The ends lost 5 bases at V and 1 base at J; junction bases unmatched: 6. The V gene's germline CDR1 is MDHEN and CDR2 SYDVKM. This CDR3 is 16 amino acids long. The CDR3 DNA sequence: TGTGCCAGCAGTGGGGACAGGGGGCTCGGATCCTACGAGCAGTACTTC. This encodes CASSGDRGLGSYEQYF.